The rows below give T cell receptor beta chains drawn from one sample of a study of CD8 T cells in ankylosing spondylitis. TCRdb fed the 5' RACE reads into MiXCR, producing one record per CDR3 protein. Here the sample spans 200,000 to 300,000 distinct CDR3 sequences, approximately 9% being singletons. The material sequenced was blood, either unsorted or a sorted T cell fraction (not recorded which). Every receptor here comes from a male donor with ankylosing spondylitis or in good health (not recorded which). Both conserved end residues are part of each CDR3.

j_call: TRBJ2-3
v_call: TRBV10-3
cdr3_aa: CAISERSLDTDTQYF

j_call: TRBJ1-4
v_call: TRBV15
cdr3_aa: CATRRVGQVEKLFF

j_call: TRBJ1-5
v_call: TRBV3-1
cdr3_aa: CASSPNYSNQPQHF

j_call: TRBJ1-1
v_call: TRBV25-1
cdr3_aa: CASSPTDRVNTEAFF

j_call: TRBJ2-7
v_call: TRBV29-1
cdr3_aa: CSVSQGASYEQYF

j_call: TRBJ1-1
v_call: TRBV4-3
cdr3_aa: CASSQDRRGNTEAFF

j_call: TRBJ2-7
v_call: TRBV12-3/TRBV12-4
cdr3_aa: CASSRTGLSEQYF

j_call: TRBJ2-1
v_call: TRBV7-8
cdr3_aa: CASSLVLGGYAEQFF

j_call: TRBJ1-5
v_call: TRBV6-2/TRBV6-3
cdr3_aa: CASSYDGGPSQPQHF

j_call: TRBJ1-4
v_call: TRBV19
cdr3_aa: CASSRRVEKLFF

j_call: TRBJ1-5
v_call: TRBV5-5
cdr3_aa: CASSLNGFYQPQHF

j_call: TRBJ2-2
v_call: TRBV7-8
cdr3_aa: CASSLTAGGTGELFF

j_call: TRBJ2-3
v_call: TRBV30
cdr3_aa: CAWNQDRVYTDTQYF

j_call: TRBJ2-2
v_call: TRBV7-2
cdr3_aa: CASSLRTSGATNTGELFF

j_call: TRBJ2-3
v_call: TRBV20-1
cdr3_aa: CSADFRSTDTQYF

j_call: TRBJ2-3
v_call: TRBV2
cdr3_aa: CASRPNSVDTQYF

j_call: TRBJ2-7
v_call: TRBV12-3/TRBV12-4
cdr3_aa: CASSLQLGGAAYEQYF

j_call: TRBJ2-3
v_call: TRBV20-1
cdr3_aa: CSARDITELAGALNTQYF

j_call: TRBJ1-6
v_call: TRBV7-8
cdr3_aa: CASSFWGQSYNSPLHF

j_call: TRBJ2-5
v_call: TRBV25-1
cdr3_aa: CASSEARETQYF